This T cell receptor beta chain was documented in a study of cytomegalovirus exposure and HLA in healthy donors. Study-level findings and limits: Among donors in an Asian-associated ancestry cluster, a later analysis reportedly found fewer N-insertions than the roughly 610-donor mean. A later analysis showed HLA-associated TCR beta chains outstripping equally common others in clonal expansion. Specificity for CMV antigens was confirmed in vitro for a few of the CMV-associated chains.

With regard to this clone: No antigen is known for it.

Healthy people donating bone marrow made up the donors. Per germline, CDR1 MNHEY and CDR2 SVGAGI. This CDR3 comprises 15 residues. The V segment lost 5 bases and the J segment 0 bases; nucleotides outside the gene matches: 7. The PCR employed 60 Vbeta primers together with 13 Jbeta primers. TCRdb's copy holds only in-frame clones and misses some; the assay was immunoSEQ multiplex PCR. Of 150,000 to 200,000 clones in the sample, around 76% are singletons; the top ten hold around 2%. Material: PBMCs. V is TRBV6-5 and J is TRBJ2-7; TRBD1 matches 7 bases. The source of this sequence is a woman in her 30s in good health and CMV-seropositive. CDR3 loop: CASSQQGLLSYEQYF. The DNA for the CDR3 is TGTGCCAGCAGTCAACAGGGGCTCCTCTCCTACGAGCAGTACTTC.